This TCR beta chain was captured by sequencing in a study of identifying expanded T cells in peripheral blood. Study-level points and caveats: About 1.3 clones differed between technical replicates, versus approximately 17 and 20 over time. Variance in clone template counts between approximately two-week samples significantly increased with total template count across all healthy donors.

No infections or other immune events were documented during collection. The repertoire was sequenced with immunoSEQ multiplex PCR; TCRdb's copy has only in-frame clones and lacks some. The table lists around 120,000 clones, about 89% of them singletons. V dropped 3 bases and J dropped 0 bases, with 3 bases sitting between them. This CDR3 spans 12 amino acids. In germline, CDR1 is SGHTA, CDR2 FQGNSA. Note on this clone: Its antigen remains unknown.

Sequences were obtained from blood. The chain couples TRBV7-2 to TRBJ2-7; the D is unclear. The origin of this receptor is a person aged 18 to 75 in good health. CDR3 sequence reads: CASSLSSYEQYF. The CDR3 DNA follows: TGTGCCAGCAGCTTGTCCTCCTACGAGCAGTACTTC.